This T cell receptor (beta chain) stems from a study of vaccination and CD4 T cells after COVID-19. Study-wide background: Six males and four females, two of them Hispanic, were enrolled as convalescents. The authors used overlapping spike peptides from SARS-CoV-2, HCoV-NL63, HCoV-OC43 and HCoV-229E to stimulate cells.

Trimming removed 3 bases at V and 5 bases at J, with 7 bases between. The CDR3 loop spans 12 amino acids. In germline, CDR1 is SNHLY, CDR2 FYNNEI. To note about this clonotype: The antigen is unknown.

Scientists ran DNA taken from cultured CD4+ T cells through the Oncomine TCR Beta short-read assay for sequencing. One entry per CDR3 protein, called by TCRdb with MiXCR from the PCR reads. Here the sample spans around 13,000 distinct CDR3 sequences, around 21% being singletons. Treatment meaning: approximately 11-day PBMC culture with coronavirus spike peptide pools or control peptides (ViraFEST assay). ViraFEST enlarged antigen-specific T cell populations with peptide pools and afterwards sequenced TCRs. Days 3 and 7 saw half the medium swapped for fresh IL-2 medium. V is TRBV2 and J is TRBJ2-5, with D tentatively TRBD2 (6 bases). This TCR was recovered from a human donor with COVID-19. The material sequenced was cultured CD4+ T cells from blood. CDR3 in DNA: TGTGCCAGCAGTGATGGGGGGGAGACCCAGTACTTC. This encodes CASSDGGETQYF.